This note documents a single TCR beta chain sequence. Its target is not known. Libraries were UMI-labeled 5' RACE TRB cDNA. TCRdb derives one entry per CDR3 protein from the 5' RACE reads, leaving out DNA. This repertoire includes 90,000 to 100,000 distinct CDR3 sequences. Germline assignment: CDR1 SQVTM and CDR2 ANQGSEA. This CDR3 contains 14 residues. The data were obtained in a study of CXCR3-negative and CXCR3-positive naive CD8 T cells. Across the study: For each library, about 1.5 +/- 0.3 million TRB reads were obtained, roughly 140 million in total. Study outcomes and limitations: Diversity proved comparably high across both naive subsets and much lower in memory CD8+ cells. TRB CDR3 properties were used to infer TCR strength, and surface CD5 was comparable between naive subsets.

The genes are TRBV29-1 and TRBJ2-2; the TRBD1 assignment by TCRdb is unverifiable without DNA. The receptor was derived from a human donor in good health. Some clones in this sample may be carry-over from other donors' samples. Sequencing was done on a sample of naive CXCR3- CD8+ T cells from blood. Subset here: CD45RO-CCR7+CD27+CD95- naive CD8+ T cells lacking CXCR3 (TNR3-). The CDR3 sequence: CSVEFPANTGELFF.